This passage covers 23 T cell receptor beta chains from one sample sequenced in a study of T cell responses to AZD1222 COVID-19 vaccine (dated by TCRdb to the early 2020s). Taken with the paper, the label for time point translates to: baseline before first vaccination. Libraries were built with the immunoSEQ multiplex PCR assay. The clones in this table, taken by TCRdb from immuneACCESS, are in-frame only. Not every clone is retained; where verified, under half of the shortfall comes from an unresolved V gene, and the cause of the rest is unknown. This sample holds about 160,000 clones; 85% to 95% were observed only once. Clones ranked in the top ten supply less than 5.5% of the sample. Sequencing used peripheral blood, obtained on day 0 of AZD1222 vaccination. The receptors shown here come from an adult in good health.

The chain couples TRBV28 to TRBJ1-1; possibly TRBD1 for D (5 bases). The CDR3 length is 14 residues. Deletions cut 3 bases from V and 4 bases from J, with 12 bases between. Germline V gene sequence: CDR1 MDHEN, CDR2 SYDVKM. The CDR3 nucleotides read TGTGCCAGCAGTTTGTCCAGGGTGGCCACTGAAGCTTTCTTT. Residues: CASSLSRVATEAFF. Looking up the rest from reference TRBV28 and TRBJ1-1 gives the full variable domain: DVKVTQSSRYLVKRTGEKVFLECVQDMDHENMFWYRQDPGLGLRLIYFSYDVKMKEKGDIPEGYSVSREKKERFSLILESASTNQTSMYLCASSLSRVATEAFFGQGTRLTVV.

The rearrangement joins TRBV19 to TRBJ1-2, with D perhaps TRBD1 (5 bases). The germline V gene has CDR1 LNHDA and CDR2 SQIVND (reference sequence). This CDR3 has 14 residues. V lost 5 bases and J 4 bases, leaving 14 bases between the germline ends. DNA of the CDR3: TGTGCCAGTAGTTCCGACAGCTGGGTCTATGGCTACACCTTC. This translates into CASSSDSWVYGYTF.

The V and J genes are TRBV28 and TRBJ1-5, with TRBD1 as a possible D gene (5 bases). The length of the CDR3 is 13 residues. The V end was cut by 10 bases, the J end by 5 bases, with 15 bases between. CDR1 is MDHEN, CDR2 SYDVKM, per germline. CDR3 coding DNA: TGTGCCACCCTCGGGACGGCACATCAGCCCCAGCATTTT. Translating gives CATLGTAHQPQHF.

The V gene is TRBV5-5, the J gene TRBJ1-4; D is possibly TRBD1 (5 bases). CDR3 length: 14 residues. CDR1 and CDR2 from the germline V gene are SGHKS and YYEKEE (reference sequence). Trimming stripped 8 bases from V and 4 bases from J, with 15 bases between. As DNA, the CDR3 is TGTGCCAGTCAGCGGACACTTAATAATGAAAAACTGTTTTTT. Translated: CASQRTLNNEKLFF.

This chain uses TRBV5-1 with TRBJ1-6; unclear D gene. V dropped 0 bases and J dropped 10 bases, with 8 bases sitting between them. Germline V gene sequence: CDR1 SGHRS, CDR2 YFSETQ. The CDR3 extends over 13 amino acids. This CDR3 reads CASSLEGFSPLHF. The CDR3 nucleotides read TGCGCCAGCAGCTTGGAGGGTTTCTCACCCCTCCACTTT.

The V gene is TRBV9, the J gene TRBJ2-2; 8 bases align to TRBD2. This CDR3 has 20 residues. V dropped 0 bases and J dropped 5; count of bases not matched to a gene: 18. Germline V gene sequence: CDR1 SGDLS, CDR2 YYNGEE. CDR3 region: CASSVAAAGRAAPQTGELFF. CDR3 bases: TGTGCCAGCAGCGTAGCGGCGGCCGGGAGGGCCGCACCCCAAACCGGGGAGCTGTTTTTT. Based on the CDR3 plus reference TRBV9 and TRBJ2-2, the full variable domain is DSGVTQTPKHLITATGQRVTLRCSPRSGDLSVYWYQQSLDQGLQFLIQYYNGEERAKGNILERFSAQQFPDLHSELNLSSLELGDSALYFCASSVAAAGRAAPQTGELFFGEGSRLTVL.

The rearrangement uses TRBV28 and TRBJ1-2; TRBD1 aligns across 9 bases. The CDR3 has 12 amino acids. CDR1 is MDHEN, CDR2 SYDVKM, per germline. V shed 6 bases and J 9 bases; nucleotides not matched to a gene: 5. The CDR3 sequence is CASSLQGASYTF. As DNA, the CDR3 is TGTGCCAGCAGCCTACAGGGGGCGAGCTACACCTTC.

V gene TRBV20-1 combines with J gene TRBJ2-1, with D possibly matching TRBD1 (6 bases). Trimming took 6 bases from V and 7 from J, leaving 10 bases between them. CDR1 and CDR2 from the germline V gene are DFQATT and SNEGSKA (reference sequence). This CDR3 has 11 amino acids. CDR3 region: CSAQGLNEQFF. The CDR3 nucleotides are TGCAGTGCCCAGGGGTTAAATGAGCAGTTCTTC.

The CDR3 DNA reads TGTGCCAGCTCACCGACTAGCGGGAAGTTCGAGCAGTACTTC. It specifies CASSPTSGKFEQYF. The chain joins TRBV18 to TRBJ2-7, with TRBD2 identical over 11 bases. The CDR3 has 14 residues. V shed 3 bases, J shed 6 bases, and the junction held 4 bases outside the gene matches. Germline V gene sequence: CDR1 KGHSH, CDR2 LQKENI.

The CDR3 DNA follows: TGTGCCAGCAGCCGTGATCCGGGACTAGCCTACGAGCAGTACTTC. It specifies CASSRDPGLAYEQYF. The chain employs TRBV7-6 and TRBJ2-7; 8 bases fit TRBD2. The germline gives CDR1 SGHVS, CDR2 FNYEAQ. The CDR3 sequence is 15 residues long. V dropped 5 bases and J dropped 2; count of bases not matched to a gene: 8.

The genes are TRBV4-1 and TRBJ2-7; D might be TRBD2 (6 bases). Trimming cost V 5 bases and J 2 bases, with 13 bases left between them. Per germline, CDR1 MGHRA and CDR2 YSYEKL. The CDR3 runs 14 residues. CDR3 in amino acids: CASSTGVSTYEQYF. CDR3 in DNA: TGCGCCAGCAGCACGGGGGTATCTACCTACGAGCAGTACTTC.

The chain has TRBV4-1 and TRBJ1-1; no clear D. CDR1 is MGHRA, CDR2 YSYEKL, per germline. The CDR3 loop spans 15 amino acids. V was clipped by 3 bases and J by 2 bases, with 13 bases between them. The CDR3 bases are TGCGCCAGCAGCCAGAGCCGAAGCGCCAACACTGAAGCTTTCTTT. Protein sequence: CASSQSRSANTEAFF.

The V and J genes are TRBV30 and TRBJ1-2; D gene unclear. Looked up from germline, CDR1 is GTSNPN and CDR2 is SVGIG (reference sequence). The CDR3 covers 16 residues. V lost 0 bases and J lost 0, with 14 bases in between. The CDR3 DNA is TGTGCCTGGAGTGTACTAGGGCGCGCCACTAACTATGGCTACACCTTC. Amino acid sequence: CAWSVLGRATNYGYTF.

The chain couples TRBV5-1 to TRBJ2-2; TRBD2 agrees at 10 bases. The length of the CDR3 is 15 residues. CDR1 is SGHRS, CDR2 YFSETQ, per germline. After removal of 2 bases from V and 7 bases from J, the junction contained 5 bases not matched to a gene. The CDR3 sequence: CASSFLAGADGELFF. In DNA, the CDR3 is TGCGCCAGCAGCTTTCTAGCGGGAGCGGACGGGGAGCTGTTTTTT. The variable domain in full, completed from reference TRBV5-1 and TRBJ2-2, reads KAGVTQTPRYLIKTRGQQVTLSCSPISGHRSVSWYQQTPGQGLQFLFEYFSETQRNKGNFPGRFSGRQFSNSRSEMNVSTLELGDSALYLCASSFLAGADGELFFGEGSRLTVL.

V gene TRBV6-5 combines with J gene TRBJ1-1; tentative D call: TRBD1 (6 bases). The CDR3 covers 15 residues. Trimming left V 4 bases short and J 2 bases short, with 14 bases between. Germline V gives CDR1 MNHEY, CDR2 SVGAGI. CDR3 in DNA: TGTGCCAGCAGTTCGGACAGTTACCATAACACTGAAGCTTTCTTT. Encoded protein: CASSSDSYHNTEAFF.

This clone has only one observation. The CDR3 DNA follows: TGCAGCGTTGAAGACGGACATGCGTCTCCCTCCTACGAGCAGTACTTC. Translation: CSVEDGHASPSYEQYF. J is TRBJ2-7 and V is TRBV29-1, with D perhaps matching TRBD1 (5 bases). V was trimmed by 0 bases and J by 0 bases, leaving 15 bases between them. The CDR3 loop spans 16 amino acids. Germline-derived CDR1 and CDR2 are SQVTM and ANQGSEA.

V and J are TRBV19 and TRBJ2-1, with 10 bases matching TRBD2. Losses at the gene ends were 0 bases for V and 2 bases for J; bases not matched to a gene: 7. Germline assignment: CDR1 LNHDA and CDR2 SQIVND (reference sequence). The CDR3 is made up of 18 amino acids. CDR3 DNA sequence: TGTGCCAGTAGTATAGATGGCATAACTAGCGGGACCTACAATGAGCAGTTCTTC. Translation gives CASSIDGITSGTYNEQFF.

V gene TRBV7-9 combines with J gene TRBJ2-7, with 10 positions matching TRBD2. The trim removed 4 bases at V and 2 bases at J, leaving 8 bases unmatched. The V gene's germline CDR1 is SEHNR and CDR2 FQNEAQ (reference sequence). The CDR3 has 16 amino acids. The CDR3 protein is CASSYSNLAGAYEQYF. CDR3 in DNA: TGTGCCAGCAGCTACTCTAACCTAGCGGGAGCCTACGAGCAGTACTTC. The full variable domain, in which reference TRBV7-9 and TRBJ2-7 provide the parts outside the CDR3, is DTGVSQNPRHKITKRGQNVTFRCDPISEHNRLYWYRQTLGQGPEFLTYFQNEAQLEKSRLLSDRFSAERPKGSFSTLEIQRTEQGDSAMYLCASSYSNLAGAYEQYFGPGTRLTVT.

The genes are TRBV7-9 and TRBJ2-7, with TRBD2 matching 11 bases. V trimming: 6 bases; J trimming: 3 bases; junction bases outside the gene matches: 7. CDR3 length: 15 amino acids. Germline V gene sequence: CDR1 SEHNR, CDR2 FQNEAQ (reference sequence). This CDR3 is CASSPPSGRLYEQYF. The CDR3 DNA sequence: TGTGCCAGCAGTCCTCCTAGCGGGAGGCTCTACGAGCAGTACTTC.

The sample holds a few counts of this clone. This chain links TRBV14 with TRBJ2-1; D tentatively fits TRBD1 or TRBD2 (6 bases each). The V end lost 8 bases, the J end lost 3 bases, and 20 bases lay between the germline ends. Germline lookup yields CDR1 SGHDN and CDR2 FVKESK. The CDR3 is 16 residues long. The CDR3 DNA reads TGTGCCAGCCGCCCCTCGAGGGGGGCCAACTACAATGAGCAGTTCTTC. Protein sequence: CASRPSRGANYNEQFF.

Here the CDR3 DNA reads TGCGCCAGCAGCTTGGCCGGCCTAGCTGCAGATACGCAGTATTTT. Amino acids: CASSLAGLAADTQYF. The rearrangement uses TRBV5-1 and TRBJ2-3; tentatively, D is TRBD2 (5 bases). Per germline, CDR1 SGHRS and CDR2 YFSETQ. The CDR3 runs to 15 residues. The ends were cut back, 0 bases at V and 4 bases at J, with 12 bases in the middle.

This clone was seen once. The chain carries TRBV6-6 and TRBJ1-2; D remains ambiguous. The CDR3 spans 12 residues. The germline CDR1 and CDR2 sequences are MNHNY and SVGAGI (reference sequence). The germline V and J ends were trimmed by 4 bases and 5 bases, with 8 bases remaining between them. The CDR3 region is CASSLELYGYTF. The CDR3, as DNA: TGTGCCAGCAGTTTGGAGCTGTATGGCTACACCTTC.

This clone was seen only once. This chain uses TRBV10-1 with TRBJ2-3; tentative D call: TRBD2 (6 bases). Trimming removed 9 bases from V and 2 bases from J, with 12 bases in between. CDR1 is WNHNN, CDR2 SYGVQD, per germline (reference sequence). This CDR3 region has 13 residues. Written as DNA, the CDR3 is TGCGCCAGTCGAGCGGGCCCCACAGATACGCAGTATTTT. Its translation is CASRAGPTDTQYF.